One and the same sample provided the 20 T cell receptor beta chains below, sequenced in a study of response to subunit inactivated influenza vaccine. TCRdb independently ran MiXCR on the RT-PCR reads; one entry per CDR3 protein. The table includes about 780,000 distinct CDR3 sequences, about 18% detected once. The sequences come from PBMCs from blood, collected around 5 days after vaccination. These receptors were obtained from a middle-aged man who received an inactivated influenza vaccine.

The chain links TRBV10-3 to TRBJ1-5; D is unclear. The CDR3 has 13 amino acids. Germline CDR1 ENHRY, CDR2 SYGVKD. The germline V and J ends were trimmed by 2 bases and 9 bases, with 11 bases remaining between them. In DNA form, the CDR3 reads TGTGCCATCAGTGAGACGGCGGAACGGCCCCAGCATTTT. Translation: CAISETAERPQHF.

This clonotype was picked up a small number of times. The V and J genes are TRBV4-2 and TRBJ2-7; D gene unclear. CDR1 is LGHNA, CDR2 YNFKEQ, per germline. The V and J ends lost 1 base and 3 bases respectively, with 7 bases between them. CDR3 length: 13 residues. CDR3 loop: CASSQVLFYEQYF. The CDR3 region has the DNA TGTGCCAGCAGCCAAGTCCTGTTCTACGAGCAGTACTTC.

This clonotype came up a few times. This chain connects TRBV29-1 to TRBJ2-2, with TRBD1 as a possible D gene (5 bases). The V gene's germline CDR1 is SQVTM and CDR2 ANQGSEA. This CDR3 comprises 14 residues. Trimming shortened V by 4 bases and J by 3 bases, and 12 bases separated the two germline ends. The CDR3 bases are TGCAGCGTTGGGTCCAGGGTTGACACCGGGGAGCTGTTTTTT. This sequence encodes CSVGSRVDTGELFF.

This clonotype was observed at least ten times. This chain connects TRBV3-1 to TRBJ2-4; TRBD1 aligns across 9 bases. Trimming took 3 bases from V and 6 from J; bases not matched to a gene: 3. The CDR3 length is 14 residues. Germline assignment: CDR1 LGHDT and CDR2 YNNKEL (reference sequence). CDR3 residues: CASSQPGQGNIQYF. DNA for the CDR3: TGTGCCAGCAGCCAGCCGGGACAGGGAAACATTCAGTACTTC.

The chain uses TRBV7-9 and TRBJ2-2; no reliable D call. The V gene's germline CDR1 is SEHNR and CDR2 FQNEAQ (reference sequence). Trimming took off 5 bases at V and 6 bases at J, with 16 bases between the two ends. This CDR3 is 15 amino acids long. The CDR3 coding sequence is TGTGCCAGCAGCCCCTACGCCAGCACGGCCGGGGAGCTGTTTTTT. It codes for CASSPYASTAGELFF.

The chain couples TRBV20-1 to TRBJ2-3, with 12 bases that match TRBD2. The J segment lost 2 bases and the V segment lost 6 bases, leaving 6 bases of the junction unmatched. The CDR3 totals 15 residues. CDR1 is DFQATT and CDR2 is SNEGSKA in the germline V gene (reference sequence). The CDR3 loop reads CSAVASGRATDTQYF. CDR3 sequence (DNA): TGCAGTGCAGTGGCTAGCGGGAGGGCCACAGATACGCAGTATTTT.

The chain links TRBV5-1 to TRBJ1-1; unclear D gene. Trimming removed 1 base at V and 1 base at J, with 8 bases between. Germline CDR1 SGHRS, CDR2 YFSETQ. The CDR3 is 14 amino acids. The DNA for the CDR3 is TGCGCCAGCAGCTTGCCGCTTAGGAACACTGAAGCTTTCTTT. Amino acids: CASSLPLRNTEAFF.

CDR3 sequence: CSARRSTAGGQETQYF. The CDR3 coding sequence is TGCAGTGCTAGACGGAGTACGGCGGGGGGGCAAGAGACCCAGTACTTC. The genes are TRBV20-1 and TRBJ2-5, with 9 bases identical to TRBD2. Per the germline V gene, CDR1 is DFQATT and CDR2 is SNEGSKA (reference sequence). CDR3 length: 16 amino acids. V shed 2 bases, J shed 2 bases, and the junction held 9 bases outside the gene matches.

Only a few counts were recorded for this clonotype. The chain is built from TRBV7-9 and TRBJ2-5; 8 bases match TRBD1. Trimming cost V 5 bases and J 5 bases; bases outside gene matches: 10. This CDR3 is 15 amino acids long. Germline V gene sequence: CDR1 SEHNR, CDR2 FQNEAQ (reference sequence). CDR3 in DNA: TGTGCCAGCAGCCGGATTAAAGGACAGGGTGAGACCCAGTACTTC. This encodes CASSRIKGQGETQYF. Combining the CDR3 with reference TRBV7-9 and TRBJ2-5 gives the whole variable domain DTGVSQNPRHKITKRGQNVTFRCDPISEHNRLYWYRQTLGQGPEFLTYFQNEAQLEKSRLLSDRFSAERPKGSFSTLEIQRTEQGDSAMYLCASSRIKGQGETQYFGPGTRLLVL.

In this sample, this clonotype turned up many times. The chain combines TRBV4-3 with TRBJ1-2; the D gene is possibly TRBD1 (5 bases). This CDR3 has 15 residues. CDR1 and CDR2 (germline): LGHNA, YSLEER. The V and J ends lost 1 base and 4 bases respectively, with 13 bases between them. CDR3 bases: TGCGCCAGCAGCCAAGGGGGGGGAACTAGCTATGGCTACACCTTC. It is translated as CASSQGGGTSYGYTF.

The chain couples TRBV28 to TRBJ2-6; D ambiguous. Germline lookup yields CDR1 MDHEN and CDR2 SYDVKM. V was trimmed by 6 bases and J by 1 base, leaving 10 bases between them. This CDR3 comprises 15 residues. CDR3 in DNA: TGTGCCAGCAGACTGGACGGGTCTGGGGCCAACGTCCTGACTTTC. Encoded protein: CASRLDGSGANVLTF.

The chain couples TRBV28 to TRBJ2-7, with 9 nucleotides matching TRBD2. V shed 8 bases, J shed 1 base, and the junction held 9 bases outside the gene matches. The CDR3 is 15 residues long. Germline CDR1 MDHEN, CDR2 SYDVKM. As DNA, the CDR3 is TGTGCCAGCCGGCTAGCGGGGTCTAAGTCCTACGAGCAGTACTTC. This codes for CASRLAGSKSYEQYF. Combining the CDR3 with reference TRBV28 and TRBJ2-7 gives the whole variable domain DVKVTQSSRYLVKRTGEKVFLECVQDMDHENMFWYRQDPGLGLRLIYFSYDVKMKEKGDIPEGYSVSREKKERFSLILESASTNQTSMYLCASRLAGSKSYEQYFGPGTRLTVT.

This chain connects TRBV19 to TRBJ2-1; the D gene is possibly TRBD2 (7 bases). With 0 bases removed from V and 1 base from J, the gap between germline ends came to 13 bases. The CDR3 runs 17 residues. Germline CDR1 reads LNHDA; CDR2 reads SQIVND (reference sequence). Here the CDR3 reads CASSIDRGGESYNEQFF. The CDR3 nucleotides are TGTGCCAGTAGTATAGACCGAGGGGGGGAATCCTACAATGAGCAGTTCTTC.

This clonotype was observed a handful of times. The rearrangement joins TRBV20-1 to TRBJ2-7; unclear D gene. The V gene's germline CDR1 is DFQATT and CDR2 SNEGSKA (reference sequence). CDR3 size: 14 residues. Trimming left V 4 bases short and J 0 bases short, with 13 bases between. CDR3 DNA sequence: TGCAGTGCTACCCCCCGTGACAACTCCTACGAGCAGTACTTC. Encoded protein: CSATPRDNSYEQYF.

CDR3 nucleotide sequence: TGTGCCAGCAGTACATCACCCGGCCCAGATACGCAGTATTTT. Translation gives CASSTSPGPDTQYF. V and J are TRBV27 and TRBJ2-3; D remains unclear. Trimming cost V 5 bases and J 4 bases, with 13 bases left between them. Germline assignment: CDR1 MNHEY and CDR2 SMNVEV (reference sequence). The CDR3 has 14 residues.

The chain recombines TRBV20-1 with TRBJ2-1; 7 nucleotides agree with TRBD2. J was trimmed by 4 bases and V by 2 bases; bases with no gene match: 20. CDR3 length: 19 amino acids. Germline V lookup: CDR1 DFQATT, CDR2 SNEGSKA (reference sequence). The CDR3 protein is CSARFITRERDPNYNEQFF. CDR3 in DNA: TGCAGTGCTAGATTCATCACTAGAGAGCGGGACCCAAATTACAATGAGCAGTTCTTC.

The chain links TRBV12-3 or TRBV12-4 to TRBJ1-6; 7 bases agree with TRBD1. J was trimmed by 8 bases and V by 6 bases; bases with no gene match: 10. This CDR3 is 15 amino acids long. The CDR3 loop is CASRRQGDVYSPLHF. DNA of the CDR3: TGTGCCAGCAGAAGACAGGGAGACGTCTATTCACCCCTCCACTTT.

This rearrangement joins TRBV5-1 to TRBJ2-7; a possible D gene is TRBD1 (5 bases). There are 15 residues in the CDR3. Germline lookup yields CDR1 SGHRS and CDR2 YFSETQ. V was trimmed by 0 bases and J by 0 bases, leaving 10 bases between them. CDR3 coding DNA: TGCGCCAGCAGCTTGGCCGGCAGGGACTCCTACGAGCAGTACTTC. It codes for CASSLAGRDSYEQYF.

This clonotype turned up a few times. V gene TRBV5-1 combines with J gene TRBJ2-4; D ambiguous. There are 12 residues in the CDR3. The germline V gene has CDR1 SGHRS and CDR2 YFSETQ. V was cut by 0 bases and J by 9 bases, with 7 bases left in between. The CDR3 reads CASSLAAGIQYF. CDR3 in DNA: TGCGCCAGCAGCTTGGCGGCCGGCATTCAGTACTTC.

The chain links TRBV20-1 to TRBJ2-1; the match to TRBD2 covers 7 bases. V lost 5 bases, J lost 3 bases, and 10 bases stayed unmatched. CDR1 is DFQATT and CDR2 is SNEGSKA in the germline V gene (reference sequence). The CDR3 extends over 15 amino acids. The CDR3 is CSAPRTSPYYNEQFF. In nucleotides, the CDR3 is TGCAGTGCTCCGCGGACTAGTCCTTACTACAATGAGCAGTTCTTC.